The 21 T cell receptor beta chains in this list originate from one sample, sequenced in a study of T cell clonotyping in hematopoietic cell transplantation. Repertoires were generated with immunoSEQ multiplex PCR, while TCRdb's copy carries only in-frame clones and drops some. The table lists approximately 30,000 clones, more than 65% of them singletons. Time point specified: recipient sample about 28 days before transplant, after cytoreduction. The material was peripheral blood mononuclear cells, obtained before stem cell transplant. These receptors all stem from a man aged 40-55 years with acute myeloid leukemia. Some clones in this sample may be carry-over from other donors' samples.

CDR3 sequence: CASSPMGRGYTEAFF. The CDR3, as DNA: TGCGCCAGCAGCCCGATGGGGAGGGGGTACACTGAAGCTTTCTTT. The chain has TRBV4-1 and TRBJ1-1, with D maybe TRBD1 (6 bases). The CDR3 has 15 residues. The V and J ends lost 4 bases and 3 bases respectively, with 15 bases between them. Germline V gene sequence: CDR1 MGHRA, CDR2 YSYEKL.

The chain carries TRBV5-1 and TRBJ2-3; 11 bases are shared with TRBD2. V lost 0 bases, J lost 1 base, and 4 bases stayed unmatched. Germline V gene sequence: CDR1 SGHRS, CDR2 YFSETQ. This CDR3 is 17 amino acids long. CDR3 DNA sequence: TGCGCCAGCAGCTTGGTCACTAGCGGGAGCGGCACAGATACGCAGTATTTT. Protein sequence: CASSLVTSGSGTDTQYF. Full variable domain (missing parts from reference TRBV5-1 and TRBJ2-3): KAGVTQTPRYLIKTRGQQVTLSCSPISGHRSVSWYQQTPGQGLQFLFEYFSETQRNKGNFPGRFSGRQFSNSRSEMNVSTLELGDSALYLCASSLVTSGSGTDTQYFGPGTRLTVL.

The chain recombines TRBV6-1 with TRBJ1-2; no firm D call. Trimming shortened V by 2 bases and J by 2 bases, and 15 bases separated the two germline ends. The CDR3 covers 16 residues. Germline V lookup: CDR1 MNHNS, CDR2 SASEGT. This CDR3 reads CASSEIYGAENYGYTF. The CDR3, as DNA: TGTGCCAGCAGTGAAATTTATGGTGCTGAGAACTATGGCTACACCTTC.

The chain uses TRBV7-1 and TRBJ2-7, with no clear D. TRBV7-1 is filed as an ORF, its function uncertain. The V and J ends lost 4 bases and 3 bases respectively, with 10 bases between them. The CDR3 covers 13 residues. This chain's CDR3 is CASSLALGYEQYF. The CDR3 DNA is TGTGCCAGCAGCTTAGCACTCGGCTACGAGCAGTACTTC.

The chain uses TRBV4-3 and TRBJ1-3; possible D gene TRBD1, 5 bases. This CDR3 has 15 residues. Germline loops: CDR1 LGHNA, CDR2 YSLEER. Trimming left V 0 bases short and J 4 bases short, with 10 bases between. Here the CDR3 DNA reads TGCGCCAGCAGCCAAGAGGACACTCGAGGAAACACCATATATTTT. It encodes CASSQEDTRGNTIYF.

This clone was detected only a few times. This chain connects TRBV11-3 to TRBJ2-7; TRBD2 matches 11 bases. In germline, CDR1 is SGHNT, CDR2 YENEEA. The CDR3 has 17 residues. Unmatched junction bases numbered 13, after V lost 4 bases and J lost 5 bases. CDR3: CASSSFFPASGRNEQYF. In DNA, the CDR3 is TGTGCCAGCAGCTCTTTCTTCCCCGCTAGCGGGAGGAACGAGCAGTACTTC.

J is TRBJ2-3 and V is TRBV2; 7 positions match TRBD1. Germline CDR1 is SNHLY and CDR2 is FYNNEI. After removal of 2 bases from V and 1 base from J, the junction contained 9 bases not matched to a gene. This CDR3 has 17 amino acids. The CDR3 loop reads CASSEYSTGRGTDTQYF. The DNA for the CDR3 is TGTGCCAGCAGTGAATACTCGACAGGGCGAGGCACAGATACGCAGTATTTT.

This chain links TRBV4-1 with TRBJ2-2; D possibly corresponds to TRBD1 (5 bases). This CDR3 has 14 amino acids. Germline-derived CDR1 and CDR2 are MGHRA and YSYEKL. Trimming took 3 bases from V and 8 from J, leaving 13 bases between them. This CDR3 reads CASSHPQATGELFF. CDR3 sequence (DNA): TGCGCCAGCAGCCATCCACAGGCGACGGGGGAGCTGTTTTTT.

The rearrangement uses TRBV20-1 and TRBJ2-1; D gene uncertain. The CDR3 sequence is 11 residues long. Trimming shortened V by 6 bases and J by 6 bases, and 9 bases separated the two germline ends. Germline V lookup: CDR1 DFQATT, CDR2 SNEGSKA (reference sequence). The CDR3 coding sequence is TGCAGTGCCGATGAGAGCAATGAGCAGTTCTTC. It yields the protein CSADESNEQFF.

The chain couples TRBV6-6 to TRBJ1-1; perhaps TRBD1 as D (5 bases). The CDR3 is made up of 15 amino acids. The germline V gene encodes CDR1 MNHNY and CDR2 SVGAGI (reference sequence). The V end was cut by 4 bases, the J end by 3 bases, with 15 bases between. The CDR3 protein is CASSFGRGGDTEAFF. The DNA for the CDR3 is TGTGCCAGCAGTTTTGGCCGGGGGGGGGACACTGAAGCTTTCTTT.

The V and J genes are TRBV6-1 and TRBJ1-3; no clear D gene. Germline V gene data show CDR1 as MNHNS and CDR2 as SASEGT. V lost 2 bases, J lost 9 bases, and 20 bases lay in between. The CDR3 length is 16 residues. CDR3 DNA: TGTGCCAGCAGTGAATTTGTAGGACGTCGGGTTGGCACCATATATTTT. Amino acids: CASSEFVGRRVGTIYF.

This clone is medium-sized (0.01 to 0.1%) by share. V and J are TRBV28 and TRBJ1-5; D is unresolved. There are 15 residues in the CDR3. CDR1 and CDR2 (germline): MDHEN, SYDVKM. The V end lost 3 bases, the J end lost 0 bases, and 9 bases lay between the germline ends. The CDR3 coding sequence is TGTGCCAGCAGTTTTCCCGAGGATAGCAATCAGCCCCAGCATTTT. It yields the protein CASSFPEDSNQPQHF.

This clone was detected a few times. The chain joins TRBV6-5 to TRBJ2-3, with D possibly TRBD1 on 6 matching bases. Germline lookup yields CDR1 MNHEY and CDR2 SVGAGI. V lost 6 bases, J lost 4 bases, and 11 bases lay in between. The CDR3 loop spans 13 amino acids. The DNA for the CDR3 is TGTGCCAGCAGCTTCGGGACACCAGATACGCAGTATTTT. It encodes CASSFGTPDTQYF.

J is TRBJ1-1 and V is TRBV6-1; unclear D gene. V was pared by 6 bases and J by 1 base, with 9 bases between. The CDR3 runs 13 residues. Per the germline V gene, CDR1 is MNHNS and CDR2 is SASEGT. Here the CDR3 reads CASSPHGNTEAFF. The CDR3 DNA is TGTGCCAGCAGCCCCCACGGGAACACTGAAGCTTTCTTT.

The chain is built from TRBV29-1 and TRBJ1-2, with a tentative D call TRBD1 (5 bases). In germline, CDR1 is SQVTM, CDR2 ANQGSEA. This CDR3 has 13 amino acids. The ends were cut back, 0 bases at V and 4 bases at J, with 9 bases in the middle. The CDR3: CSVEDEGRYGYTF. The CDR3 DNA sequence: TGCAGCGTTGAAGATGAGGGACGCTATGGCTACACCTTC.

This chain joins TRBV4-3 and TRBJ2-1; D possibly uses TRBD1 or TRBD2 (6 bases each). V was shortened by 0 bases and J by 5 bases, with 17 bases between the two germline ends. The CDR3 has 17 residues. Germline CDR1 and CDR2: LGHNA and YSLEER. The DNA for the CDR3 is TGCGCCAGCAGCCAAGAAACCCCCGGGGGCGCGCACAATGAGCAGTTCTTC. It is translated as CASSQETPGGAHNEQFF.

The chain has TRBV11-1 and TRBJ2-1; 13 bases are a match to TRBD2. The J segment lost 8 bases and the V segment lost 5 bases, leaving 6 bases of the junction unmatched. Germline CDR1 is SGHAT and CDR2 is FQDESV (reference sequence). The CDR3 length is 15 residues. CDR3 residues: CASSRTSGRGDEQFF. The CDR3 region has the DNA TGTGCCAGCAGCCGGACTAGCGGGAGAGGTGATGAGCAGTTCTTC.

V is TRBV7-2 and J is TRBJ2-5; TRBD2 might be the D (7 bases). The CDR3 runs to 14 residues. Germline CDR1 is SGHTA and CDR2 is FQGNSA. Trimming took 1 base from V and 5 from J, leaving 11 bases between them. The CDR3 spells CASSLGGGRETQYF. CDR3 nucleotides: TGTGCCAGCAGCTTAGGCGGGGGCCGGGAGACCCAGTACTTC.

The chain uses TRBV29-1 and TRBJ1-3, with D tentatively TRBD1 (5 bases). Germline CDR1 is SQVTM and CDR2 is ANQGSEA. The CDR3 is 14 amino acids. V lost 6 bases to trimming and J lost 4 bases, with 16 bases between them. Written as DNA, the CDR3 is TGCAGCGTCCTCATTAGGGGACTAGGAAACACCATATATTTT. Translating gives CSVLIRGLGNTIYF.

This clone is a singleton in its sample. The rearrangement joins TRBV7-9 to TRBJ2-2; D ambiguous. CDR3 size: 13 residues. Trimming cost V 5 bases and J 0 bases, with 4 bases left between them. Germline V gives CDR1 SEHNR, CDR2 FQNEAQ (reference sequence). CDR3 sequence reads: CASSPANTGELFF. Here the CDR3 DNA reads TGTGCCAGCAGCCCGGCGAACACCGGGGAGCTGTTTTTT. Full variable domain (remainder filled in from reference TRBV7-9 and TRBJ2-2): DTGVSQNPRHKITKRGQNVTFRCDPISEHNRLYWYRQTLGQGPEFLTYFQNEAQLEKSRLLSDRFSAERPKGSFSTLEIQRTEQGDSAMYLCASSPANTGELFFGEGSRLTVL.

The chain combines TRBV19 with TRBJ1-1, with 7 bases that match TRBD1. The CDR3 has 12 amino acids. CDR1 is LNHDA, CDR2 SQIVND, per germline (reference sequence). V was pared by 10 bases and J by 1 base, with 3 bases of the junction left unmatched. The CDR3 DNA follows: TGTGCCACCCGGACAGGGAACACTGAAGCTTTCTTT. Protein product: CATRTGNTEAFF.